The 20 T cell receptor beta chains given below trace back to one sample, sequenced in a study of blood T cell repertoires in COVID-19. Produced via immunoSEQ multiplex PCR; TCRdb's table is partial and in-frame only. Among approximately 260,000 clones listed, 80% to 90% were seen once. Sequences were obtained from PBMCs or T cells enriched from blood (not recorded which). The receptors were gathered from a woman in her forties or fifties who had been exposed to COVID-19.

The J gene is TRBJ2-3, the V gene TRBV9, with D unresolved. The germline CDR1 and CDR2 sequences are SGDLS and YYNGEE. The length of the CDR3 is 13 residues. V was shortened by 3 bases and J by 3 bases, with 8 bases between the two germline ends. CDR3 bases: TGTGCCAGCAGCGCGCAACTGACAGATACGCAGTATTTT. It codes for CASSAQLTDTQYF.

The chain has TRBV5-1 and TRBJ2-3, with a weak D call TRBD1 (5 bases). V gave up 0 bases and J gave up 2 bases, with 10 bases separating them. CDR1 and CDR2 from the germline V gene are SGHRS and YFSETQ. CDR3 length equals 15 residues. The CDR3 is CASSLVAGPTDTQYF. CDR3 DNA: TGCGCCAGCAGCTTGGTGGCAGGGCCCACAGATACGCAGTATTTT.

The V gene is TRBV19, the J gene TRBJ2-5; the D gene is possibly TRBD1 (6 bases). Trimming removed 5 bases from V and 3 bases from J, with 16 bases in between. Germline CDR1 LNHDA, CDR2 SQIVND (reference sequence). The CDR3 is 15 amino acids. The CDR3 DNA sequence: TGTGCCAGTAGTCTACAGGGAACGGGGAAAGAGACCCAGTACTTC. The encoded protein is CASSLQGTGKETQYF.

The chain joins TRBV19 to TRBJ2-5; 13 nucleotides match TRBD2. Germline assignment: CDR1 LNHDA and CDR2 SQIVND (reference sequence). Unmatched junction bases numbered 9, after V lost 5 bases and J lost 9 bases. The CDR3 is 15 residues long. CDR3 protein: CASSQLAGGTQAQYF. Here the CDR3 DNA reads TGTGCCAGTAGTCAACTAGCGGGGGGGACCCAGGCCCAGTACTTC.

The chain recombines TRBV12-3 or TRBV12-4 with TRBJ2-7, with 7 nucleotides matching TRBD1. V was clipped by 3 bases and J by 7 bases; unmatched bases: 3. This CDR3 spans 12 amino acids. CDR3 sequence reads: CASSFNRGEQYF. CDR3 DNA sequence: TGTGCCAGCAGTTTCAACAGGGGTGAGCAGTACTTC.

In its sample, this clone was seen once. This chain links TRBV7-9 with TRBJ2-1; perhaps TRBD1 as D (5 bases). Germline loops: CDR1 SEHNR, CDR2 FQNEAQ (reference sequence). The V end lost 2 bases, the J end lost 4 bases, and 9 bases lay between the germline ends. The CDR3 runs 14 residues. CDR3 sequence (DNA): TGTGCCAGCAGCTTACGCAGGGATTACAATGAGCAGTTCTTC. Translated: CASSLRRDYNEQFF.

CDR3 sequence: CASSYRVSNQPQHF. The DNA of the CDR3 is TGTGCCAGCAGTTACAGGGTAAGCAATCAGCCCCAGCATTTT. V is TRBV27 and J is TRBJ1-5; TRBD1 is a possible D gene (6 bases). There are 14 residues in the CDR3. Trimming took 4 bases from V and 1 from J, leaving 8 bases between them. Per germline, CDR1 MNHEY and CDR2 SMNVEV (reference sequence).

The gene calls are TRBV12-5 and TRBJ2-1; D might be TRBD2 (5 bases). The CDR3 extends over 15 amino acids. The ends were cut back, 6 bases at V and 3 bases at J, with 15 bases in the middle. The germline V gene encodes CDR1 LGHNT and CDR2 FRNRAP. In DNA form, the CDR3 reads TGTGCTAGTGGCTCGGCTAGCAATAACTACAATGAGCAGTTCTTC. It is translated as CASGSASNNYNEQFF.

The chain couples TRBV10-1 to TRBJ1-1; 7 bases line up with TRBD1. V dropped 3 bases and J dropped 6; count of bases not matched to a gene: 7. The CDR3 is made up of 14 amino acids. In germline, CDR1 is WNHNN, CDR2 SYGVQD (reference sequence). The CDR3 region is CASSDPQGTPEAFF. For the CDR3, the DNA is TGCGCCAGCAGTGATCCACAGGGGACCCCTGAAGCTTTCTTT.

This clone was counted between two and nine times. The CDR3 bases are TGTGCCAGCAGCTTCAGACAGGCGAGCGTAGGTGGCTACACCTTC. It codes for CASSFRQASVGGYTF. The V gene is TRBV7-2, the J gene TRBJ1-2, with D perhaps TRBD1 (6 bases). This CDR3 is built from 15 residues. V gave up 3 bases and J gave up 7 bases, with 18 bases separating them. CDR1 and CDR2 from the germline V gene are SGHTA and FQGNSA. The entire variable domain, with the rest obtained from reference TRBV7-2 and TRBJ1-2, is as follows: GAGVSQSPSNKVTEKGKDVELRCDPISGHTALYWYRQSLGQGLEFLIYFQGNSAPDKSGLPSDRFSAERTGGSVSTLTIQRTQQEDSAVYLCASSFRQASVGGYTFGSGTRLTVV.

The chain uses TRBV7-6 and TRBJ1-2, with a weak D call TRBD1 (6 bases). With 5 bases removed from V and 4 bases from J, the gap between germline ends came to 17 bases. The CDR3 extends over 15 amino acids. The germline V gene encodes CDR1 SGHVS and CDR2 FNYEAQ. The CDR3 spells CASSPTGTHGYGYTF. For the CDR3, the DNA is TGTGCCAGCAGCCCTACCGGGACACACGGCTATGGCTACACCTTC.

In this sample, this clone turned up once. This rearrangement joins TRBV5-4 to TRBJ2-5, with TRBD2 matching over 7 bases. The length of the CDR3 is 14 residues. Germline V CDR1 and CDR2: SGHNT, YYREEE (reference sequence). J was trimmed by 3 bases and V by 4 bases; bases with no gene match: 6. CDR3 nucleotides: TGTGCCAGCAGCAACATTGGGGGGGAAGAGACCCAGTACTTC. It is translated as CASSNIGGEETQYF.

V and J are TRBV19 and TRBJ2-1; the D gene is possibly TRBD2 (6 bases). Germline lookup yields CDR1 LNHDA and CDR2 SQIVND (reference sequence). The CDR3 spans 14 residues. The V end lost 7 bases, the J end lost 6 bases, and 16 bases lay between the germline ends. In DNA form, the CDR3 reads TGTGCCAGTAAGAGGGCGGGGTCGGGCAATGAGCAGTTCTTC. Its protein product is CASKRAGSGNEQFF.

The chain has TRBV28 and TRBJ1-1, with TRBD1 as a possible D gene (6 bases). V was shortened by 10 bases and J by 4 bases, with 16 bases between the two germline ends. The CDR3 is 13 residues long. CDR1 and CDR2 from the germline V gene are MDHEN and SYDVKM. The CDR3 sequence: CATRRGGVTEAFF. CDR3 sequence (DNA): TGTGCCACCCGGAGGGGGGGTGTCACTGAAGCTTTCTTT.

The chain combines TRBV5-1 with TRBJ1-1, with 8 positions matching TRBD1. Germline V CDR1 and CDR2: SGHRS, YFSETQ. With V trimmed by 0 bases and J by 7 bases, 8 bases remained unmatched. CDR3 length: 15 residues. The CDR3 DNA sequence: TGCGCCAGCAGCTTGGCGGACAGGGAGGGCAATGAAGCTTTCTTT. Protein: CASSLADREGNEAFF.

The chain uses TRBV5-4 and TRBJ2-3; TRBD1 matches 7 bases. V lost 3 bases, J lost 3 bases, and 16 bases stayed unmatched. The germline V gene has CDR1 SGHNT and CDR2 YYREEE (reference sequence). This CDR3 comprises 18 residues. The DNA for the CDR3 is TGTGCCAGCAGCTCCCCCGGGCGGCGACAGGGAAGGACAGATACGCAGTATTTT. This sequence encodes CASSSPGRRQGRTDTQYF.

This clone came up a few times. The chain couples TRBV5-1 to TRBJ1-2; a possible D gene is TRBD1 (5 bases). V gave up 1 base and J gave up 8 bases, with 15 bases separating them. The CDR3 is made up of 14 amino acids. Germline loops: CDR1 SGHRS, CDR2 YFSETQ. Here the CDR3 reads CASSLNAGQGGYTF. The CDR3 nucleotides read TGCGCCAGCAGCTTGAATGCCGGACAAGGGGGCTACACCTTC.

This chain connects TRBV18 to TRBJ1-2; D gene uncertain. V was clipped by 6 bases and J by 3 bases, with 14 bases between them. This CDR3 spans 14 amino acids. The germline V gene has CDR1 KGHSH and CDR2 LQKENI. CDR3 sequence: CASSPTGNHYGYTF. In DNA form, the CDR3 reads TGTGCCAGCTCTCCTACCGGGAACCACTATGGCTACACCTTC.

V and J are TRBV19 and TRBJ2-7; 7 bases align to TRBD2. The germline V gene has CDR1 LNHDA and CDR2 SQIVND (reference sequence). V was clipped by 5 bases and J by 6 bases; unmatched bases: 7. CDR3 size: 13 residues. DNA of the CDR3: TGTGCCAGTAGTCGGGACTACTTCTCCGAGCAGTACTTC. Encoded protein: CASSRDYFSEQYF. Full variable domain (remainder filled in from reference TRBV19 and TRBJ2-7): DGGITQSPKYLFRKEGQNVTLSCEQNLNHDAMYWYRQDPGQGLRLIYYSQIVNDFQKGDIAEGYSVSREKKESFPLTVTSAQKNPTAFYLCASSRDYFSEQYFGPGTRLTVT.

This chain joins TRBV13 and TRBJ1-6; 8 nucleotides align to TRBD1. The V segment lost 1 base and the J segment 7 bases; nucleotides outside the gene matches: 3. This CDR3 contains 15 residues. The germline gives CDR1 PRHDT, CDR2 FYEKMQ (reference sequence). CDR3 DNA: TGTGCCAGCAGCTTAGAAGCAGGGGGCAATTCACCCCTCCACTTT. Translated: CASSLEAGGNSPLHF.